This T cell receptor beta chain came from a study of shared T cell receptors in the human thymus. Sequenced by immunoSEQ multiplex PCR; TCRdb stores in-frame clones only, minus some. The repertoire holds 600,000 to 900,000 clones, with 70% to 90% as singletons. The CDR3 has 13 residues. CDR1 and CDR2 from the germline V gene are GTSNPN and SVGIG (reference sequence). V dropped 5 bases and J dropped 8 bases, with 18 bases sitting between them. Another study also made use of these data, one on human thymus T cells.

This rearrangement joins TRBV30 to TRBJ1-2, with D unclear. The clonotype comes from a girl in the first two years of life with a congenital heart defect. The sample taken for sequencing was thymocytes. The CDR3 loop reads CAWEDTSFGGYTF. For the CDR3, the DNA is TGTGCCTGGGAAGACACGTCGTTCGGCGGCTACACCTTC.